Sequencing of this T cell receptor beta chain was carried out in a study of T cells in women clearing cervical HPV infection. In the study overall: Controls were women whose single incident HPV16 infection cleared within 12 months without precancer or cancer. With HLA typing for only a few women, HLA confounding remains possible. Case blood was drawn a median approximately 150 days after lesion detection.

Prevalent HPV16 infections were excluded; only incident single HPV16 infections included. Clones were sequenced by immunoSEQ multiplex PCR, and TCRdb holds only the in-frame ones, with some missing. The sample totals around 35,000 clones; its top ten clones hold roughly 1.5%. On this clone: The read finishes 3 residues shy of the CDR3 end, and the germline J gene is used to complete it.

Germline loops: CDR1 SQVTM, CDR2 ANQGSEA. V shed 7 bases, J shed 4 bases, and the junction held 4 bases outside the gene matches. This CDR3 contains 12 residues. Sequenced: blood buffy coat. The V call is TRBV29-1, the J call TRBJ2-5; 9 positions match TRBD1. The source is a woman between 18 and 69 years old with a cervical HPV16 infection that either progressed to CIN3+ or cleared (not recorded which). The sequenced part of the CDR3 DNA is TGCAGCGGGGGGACAGGGACAGAGACC. The encoded protein is CSGGTGTET. The whole CDR3 sequence reads CSGGTGTETQYF.